This entry is about one T cell receptor (beta chain). Its target is unknown. The source of the sample is a study of T cell responses to AZD1222 COVID-19 vaccine. Findings and limits, study-wide: Sampled repertoires all dated from after the peak T cell response. Mostly white British, mostly female donors; authors suggested clonal diversity may be underestimated.

Assay used: immunoSEQ multiplex PCR; TCRdb lists only in-frame clones, some missing. Its table lists about 140,000 clones. Between the trimmed V and J ends, which lost 4 bases and 7 bases, there was a span of 14 bases. Per the germline V gene, CDR1 is SGHDN and CDR2 is FVKESK. CDR3 length: 15 residues. This TCR came from an adult in good health. The V and J genes are TRBV14 and TRBJ1-6; a weak D match, TRBD1 (5 bases). Sequencing input: peripheral blood. CDR3 DNA: TGTGCCAGCAGCCTCTTCCCGGGGCCAAATTCACCCCTCCACTTT. This sequence encodes CASSLFPGPNSPLHF. Full variable domain (rest looked up from reference TRBV14 and TRBJ1-6): EAGVTQFPSHSVIEKGQTVTLRCDPISGHDNLYWYRRVMGKEIKFLLHFVKESKQDESGMPNNRFLAERTGGTYSTLKVQPAELEDSGVYFCASSLFPGPNSPLHFGNGTRLTVT.